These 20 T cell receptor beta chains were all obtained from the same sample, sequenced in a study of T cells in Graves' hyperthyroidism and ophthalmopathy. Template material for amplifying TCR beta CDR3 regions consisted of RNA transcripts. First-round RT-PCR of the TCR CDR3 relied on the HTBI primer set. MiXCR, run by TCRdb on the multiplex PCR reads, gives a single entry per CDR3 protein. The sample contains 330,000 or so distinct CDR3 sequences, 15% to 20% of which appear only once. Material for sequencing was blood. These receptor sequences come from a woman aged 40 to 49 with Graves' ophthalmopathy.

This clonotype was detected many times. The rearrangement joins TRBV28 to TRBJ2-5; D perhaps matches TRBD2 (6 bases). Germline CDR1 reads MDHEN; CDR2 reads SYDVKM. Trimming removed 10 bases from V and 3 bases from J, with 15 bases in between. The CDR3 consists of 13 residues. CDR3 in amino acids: CATVGTPKETQYF. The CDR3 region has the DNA TGTGCCACTGTCGGGACTCCTAAAGAGACCCAGTACTTC.

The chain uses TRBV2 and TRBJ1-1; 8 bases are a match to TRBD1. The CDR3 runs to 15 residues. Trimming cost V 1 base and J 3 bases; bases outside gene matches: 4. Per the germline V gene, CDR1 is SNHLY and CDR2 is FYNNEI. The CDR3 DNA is TGTGCCAGCAGTGAAGGCAGGGGGCTGGACACTGAAGCTTTCTTT. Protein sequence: CASSEGRGLDTEAFF.

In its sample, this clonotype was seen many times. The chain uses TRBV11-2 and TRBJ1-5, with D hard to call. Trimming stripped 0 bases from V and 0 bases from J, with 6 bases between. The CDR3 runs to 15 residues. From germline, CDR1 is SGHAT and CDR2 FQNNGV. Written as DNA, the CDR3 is TGTGCCAGCAGCTTAGATGAGGATAGCAATCAGCCCCAGCATTTT. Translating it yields CASSLDEDSNQPQHF.

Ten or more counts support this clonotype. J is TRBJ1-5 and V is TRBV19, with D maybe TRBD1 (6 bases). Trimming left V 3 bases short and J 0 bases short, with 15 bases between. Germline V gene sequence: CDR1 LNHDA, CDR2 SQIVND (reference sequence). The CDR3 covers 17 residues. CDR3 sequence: CASSIIRQENSNQPQHF. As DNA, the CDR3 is TGTGCCAGTAGTATTATTCGACAGGAGAATAGCAATCAGCCCCAGCATTTT.

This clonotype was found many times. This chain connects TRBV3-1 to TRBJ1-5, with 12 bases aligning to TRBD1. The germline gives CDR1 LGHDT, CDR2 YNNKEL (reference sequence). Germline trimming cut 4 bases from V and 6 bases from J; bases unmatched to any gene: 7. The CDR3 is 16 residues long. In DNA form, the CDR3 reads TGTGCCAGCAGCCCGGGGACAGGGGGCTTTGGTCAGCCCCAGCATTTT. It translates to CASSPGTGGFGQPQHF.

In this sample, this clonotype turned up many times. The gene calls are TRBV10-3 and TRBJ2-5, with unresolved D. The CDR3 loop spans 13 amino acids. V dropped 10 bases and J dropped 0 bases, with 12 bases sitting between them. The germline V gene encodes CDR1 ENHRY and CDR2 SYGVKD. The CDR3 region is CATLDLNQETQYF. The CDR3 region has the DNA TGTGCCACCTTGGACCTGAACCAAGAGACCCAGTACTTC.

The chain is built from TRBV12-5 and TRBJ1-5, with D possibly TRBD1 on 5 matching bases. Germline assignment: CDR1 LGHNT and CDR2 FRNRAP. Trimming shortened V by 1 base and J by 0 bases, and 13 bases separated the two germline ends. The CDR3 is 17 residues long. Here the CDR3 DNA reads TGTGCTAGTGGTTTGGAACCGGGACTGTATAGCAATCAGCCCCAGCATTTT. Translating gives CASGLEPGLYSNQPQHF.

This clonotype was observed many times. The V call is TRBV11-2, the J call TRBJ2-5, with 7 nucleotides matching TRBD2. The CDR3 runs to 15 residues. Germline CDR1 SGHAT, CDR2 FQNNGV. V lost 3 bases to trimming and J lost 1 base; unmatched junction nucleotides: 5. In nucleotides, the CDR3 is TGTGCCAGCAGCTTGCTAACTAGCGCCCAAGAGACCCAGTACTTC. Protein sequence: CASSLLTSAQETQYF.

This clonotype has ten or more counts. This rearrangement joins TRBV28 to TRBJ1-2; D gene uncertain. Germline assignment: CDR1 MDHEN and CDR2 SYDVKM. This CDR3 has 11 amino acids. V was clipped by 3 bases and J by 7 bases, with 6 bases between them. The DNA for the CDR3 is TGTGCCAGCAGTTTCGGTACTGGCTACACCTTC. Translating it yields CASSFGTGYTF.

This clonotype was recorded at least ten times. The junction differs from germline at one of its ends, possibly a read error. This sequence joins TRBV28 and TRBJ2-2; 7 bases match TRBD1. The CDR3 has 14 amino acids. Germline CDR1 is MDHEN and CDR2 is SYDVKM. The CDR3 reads CASTRQGGTGELLF. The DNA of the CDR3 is TGTGCCAGCACTCGACAGGGTGGCACCGGGGAGCTGCTTTTT.

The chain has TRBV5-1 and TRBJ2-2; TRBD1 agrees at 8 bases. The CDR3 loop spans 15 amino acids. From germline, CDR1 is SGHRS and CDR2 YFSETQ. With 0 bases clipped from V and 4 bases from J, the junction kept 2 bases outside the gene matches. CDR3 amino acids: CASSLVTGGTGELFF. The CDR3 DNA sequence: TGCGCCAGCAGCTTGGTTACAGGGGGCACCGGGGAGCTGTTTTTT.

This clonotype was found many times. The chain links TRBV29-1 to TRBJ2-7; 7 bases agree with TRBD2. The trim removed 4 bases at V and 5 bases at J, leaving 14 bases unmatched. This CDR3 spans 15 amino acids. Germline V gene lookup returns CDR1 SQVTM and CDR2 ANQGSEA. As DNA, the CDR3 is TGCAGCGTTGCATTCCGCGGGAGCTCGGTCAACGAGCAGTACTTC. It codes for CSVAFRGSSVNEQYF.

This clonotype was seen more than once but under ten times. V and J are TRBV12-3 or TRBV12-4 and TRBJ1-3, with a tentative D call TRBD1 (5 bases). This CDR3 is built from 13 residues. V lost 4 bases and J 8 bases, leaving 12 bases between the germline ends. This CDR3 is CASSSGAEYTIYF. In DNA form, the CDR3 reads TGTGCCAGCAGTTCCGGGGCTGAGTACACCATATATTTT.

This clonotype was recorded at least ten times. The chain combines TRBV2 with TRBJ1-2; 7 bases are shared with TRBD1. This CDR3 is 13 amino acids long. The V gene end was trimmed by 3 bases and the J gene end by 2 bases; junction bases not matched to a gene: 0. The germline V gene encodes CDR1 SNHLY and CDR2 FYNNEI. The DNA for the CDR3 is TGTGCCAGCAGTGAGACAGGGAACTATGGCTACACCTTC. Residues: CASSETGNYGYTF.

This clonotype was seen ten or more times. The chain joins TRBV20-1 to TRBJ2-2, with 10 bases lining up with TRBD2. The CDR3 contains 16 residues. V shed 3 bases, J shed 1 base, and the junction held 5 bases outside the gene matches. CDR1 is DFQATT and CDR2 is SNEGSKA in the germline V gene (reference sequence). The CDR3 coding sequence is TGCAGTGCTAGGAAAGCGGGAGGGCTGAACACCGGGGAGCTGTTTTTT. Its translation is CSARKAGGLNTGELFF.

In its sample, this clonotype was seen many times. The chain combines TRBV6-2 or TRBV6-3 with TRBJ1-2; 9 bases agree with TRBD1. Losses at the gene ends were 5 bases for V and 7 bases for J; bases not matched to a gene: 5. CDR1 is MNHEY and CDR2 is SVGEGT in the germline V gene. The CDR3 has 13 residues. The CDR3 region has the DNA TGTGCCAGCAGTGGGGACAGGGCTCGTGGCTACACCTTC. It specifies CASSGDRARGYTF.

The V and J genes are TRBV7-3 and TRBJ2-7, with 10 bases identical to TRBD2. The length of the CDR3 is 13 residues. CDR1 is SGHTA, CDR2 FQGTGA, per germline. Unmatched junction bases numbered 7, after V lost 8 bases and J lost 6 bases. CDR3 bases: TGTGCCAGCGCAGCGGGAGGGAGCGGCGAGCAGTACTTC. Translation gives CASAAGGSGEQYF.

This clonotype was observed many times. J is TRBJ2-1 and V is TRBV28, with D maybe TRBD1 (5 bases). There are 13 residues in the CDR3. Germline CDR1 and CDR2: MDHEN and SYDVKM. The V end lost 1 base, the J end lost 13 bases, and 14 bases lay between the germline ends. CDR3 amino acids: CASSLSQGNYQFF. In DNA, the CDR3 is TGTGCCAGCAGTTTATCTCAGGGTAATTATCAGTTCTTC.

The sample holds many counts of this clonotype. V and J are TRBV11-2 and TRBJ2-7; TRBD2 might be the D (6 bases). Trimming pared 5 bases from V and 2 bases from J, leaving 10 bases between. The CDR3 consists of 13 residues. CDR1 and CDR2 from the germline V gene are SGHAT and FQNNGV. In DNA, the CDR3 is TGTGCCAGCAGCGTAAGGAGGGCCTACGAGCAGTACTTC. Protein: CASSVRRAYEQYF.

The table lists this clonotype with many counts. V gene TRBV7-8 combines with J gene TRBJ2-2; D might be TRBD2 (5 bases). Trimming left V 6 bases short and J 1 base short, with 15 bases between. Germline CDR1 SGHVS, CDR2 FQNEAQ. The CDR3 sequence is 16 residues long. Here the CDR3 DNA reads TGTGCCAGCAGTTCCCCCACTAGGTGGAACACCGGGGAGCTGTTTTTT. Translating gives CASSSPTRWNTGELFF.